A selection of T cell receptor beta chains follows, all from one sample in a study of blood T cell repertoires in COVID-19. Clones were sequenced by immunoSEQ multiplex PCR, and TCRdb holds only the in-frame ones, with some missing. The profile covers about 22,000 clones, with 75% to 85% appearing a single time and about 48% taken by the ten largest. The sequencing input was peripheral blood. All receptors come from a man in his 70s with acute or convalescent COVID-19. Both conserved end residues are part of each CDR3. A D gene is named only where the DNA matches it firmly. Clone size is shown for a subset of rows, as once, few, many or a class of expanded clone.

CDR3: CASSSGGSSYEQYF; DNA: TGCGCCAGCAGCAGCGGGGGAAGCTCCTACGAGCAGTACTTC; J: TRBJ2-7; size: -; D: TRBD2; V: TRBV4-3
CDR3: CASSKWAENTEAFF; DNA: TGTGCCAGTAGTAAGTGGGCAGAGAACACTGAAGCTTTCTTT; J: TRBJ1-1; size: -; D: -; V: TRBV19
CDR3: CASSFRDRGSGANVLTF; DNA: TGTGCCAGCAGCTTTCGGGACAGGGGGTCCGGGGCCAACGTCCTGACTTTC; J: TRBJ2-6; size: -; D: TRBD1; V: TRBV11-3
CDR3: CASSPRLAGAPTAQYF; DNA: TGTGCCAGCAGCCCCCGACTAGCGGGAGCGCCCACGGCCCAGTACTTC; J: TRBJ2-5; size: -; D: TRBD2; V: TRBV7-2
CDR3: CASSKEGEQPQHF; DNA: TGTGCCAGCAGCAAAGAAGGGGAACAGCCCCAGCATTTT; J: TRBJ1-5; size: once; D: -; V: TRBV7-8
CDR3: CASSMDRVEAFF; DNA: TGTGCCAGCAGTATGGACAGGGTTGAAGCTTTCTTT; J: TRBJ1-1; size: few; D: TRBD1; V: TRBV12-3/TRBV12-4
CDR3: CASSSTRGAANEKLFF; DNA: TGTGCCAGCAGCTCCACCCGGGGGGCGGCTAATGAAAAACTGTTTTTT; J: TRBJ1-4; size: -; D: -; V: TRBV7-8
CDR3: CASSSGTIDQPQHF; DNA: TGTGCCAGCTCGTCCGGGACAATAGATCAGCCCCAGCATTTT; J: TRBJ1-5; size: -; D: -; V: TRBV18
CDR3: CASNGGASGNTIYF; DNA: TGTGCCAGCAATGGGGGCGCGTCAGGAAACACCATATATTTT; J: TRBJ1-3; size: -; D: -; V: TRBV28
CDR3: CASTENTEAFF; DNA: TGTGCCAGCACAGAGAACACTGAAGCTTTCTTT; J: TRBJ1-1; size: few; D: -; V: TRBV28
CDR3: CASSVGTLFSYNEQFF; DNA: TGTGCCAGCAGCGTTGGGACTCTTTTCTCCTACAATGAGCAGTTCTTC; J: TRBJ2-1; size: -; D: -; V: TRBV9
CDR3: CATSRDRGQDDQPQHF; DNA: TGTGCCACCAGCAGAGATCGAGGACAGGATGATCAGCCCCAGCATTTT; J: TRBJ1-5; size: -; D: TRBD1; V: TRBV15
CDR3: CASSSPLAPIWEQYF; DNA: TGTGCCAGCAGCTCACCACTAGCGCCCATCTGGGAGCAGTACTTC; J: TRBJ2-7; size: -; D: TRBD2; V: TRBV7-9
CDR3: CASSPYQGFGTRGETQYF; DNA: TGTGCCAGCTCACCATACCAGGGGTTCGGGACCCGGGGTGAGACCCAGTACTTC; J: TRBJ2-5; size: -; D: -; V: TRBV18
CDR3: CASSVRDREGSPLHF; DNA: TGTGCCAGCAGCGTACGGGACAGGGAGGGTTCACCCCTCCACTTT; J: TRBJ1-6; size: -; D: TRBD1; V: TRBV9
CDR3: CSASMVRGTEAFF; DNA: TGCAGTGCTAGTATGGTTAGGGGCACTGAAGCTTTCTTT; J: TRBJ1-1; size: -; D: -; V: TRBV20-1
CDR3: CASSQQGMPQHF; DNA: TGTGCCAGCAGCCAGCAGGGGATGCCCCAGCATTTT; J: TRBJ1-5; size: -; D: -; V: TRBV14
CDR3: CSVEGPDSNEKLFF; DNA: TGCAGCGTTGAAGGGCCAGACAGTAATGAAAAACTGTTTTTT; J: TRBJ1-4; size: once; D: -; V: TRBV29-1
CDR3: CASTHLRGGRTGELFF; DNA: TGTGCCAGCACCCATCTTCGCGGGGGGCGCACCGGGGAGCTGTTTTTT; J: TRBJ2-2; size: -; D: TRBD2; V: TRBV7-2
CDR3: CASSPDTNYGYTF; DNA: TGTGCCAGCAGCCCAGACACAAACTATGGCTACACCTTC; J: TRBJ1-2; size: -; D: -; V: TRBV5-5
CDR3: CASSFLGLAGPDTQYF; DNA: TGTGCCAGCAGTTTTCTAGGACTAGCGGGACCAGATACGCAGTATTTT; J: TRBJ2-3; size: -; D: TRBD2; V: TRBV28
CDR3: CASSQGDWRGLDTQYF; DNA: TGCGCCAGCAGCCAGGGGGACTGGCGGGGGTTAGATACGCAGTATTTT; J: TRBJ2-3; size: once; D: TRBD2; V: TRBV4-3
CDR3: CATRGQVTGYTF; DNA: TGTGCCACCAGAGGACAGGTCACAGGCTACACCTTC; J: TRBJ1-2; size: -; D: TRBD1; V: TRBV27
CDR3: CAWSVWQGSTEAFF; DNA: TGTGCCTGGAGTGTATGGCAGGGGAGCACTGAAGCTTTCTTT; J: TRBJ1-1; size: -; D: -; V: TRBV30
CDR3: CASSQTPSGELFF; DNA: TGTGCCAGCAGCCAAACTCCGTCCGGGGAGCTGTTTTTT; J: TRBJ2-2; size: -; D: -; V: TRBV5-5
CDR3: CASRQSYEQYF; DNA: TGTGCCAGCCGACAGTCCTACGAGCAGTACTTC; J: TRBJ2-7; size: -; D: -; V: TRBV6-5
CDR3: CANRSVGQDTKSSYEQYF; DNA: TGTGCCAACCGGTCGGTAGGACAGGACACCAAAAGCTCCTACGAGCAGTACTTC; J: TRBJ2-7; size: -; D: -; V: TRBV21-1
CDR3: CASSIEDRGQPQHF; DNA: TGTGCCAGTAGTATAGAGGACAGGGGTCAGCCCCAGCATTTT; J: TRBJ1-5; size: -; D: TRBD1; V: TRBV19
CDR3: CASSLGQQQPQHF; DNA: TGTGCCAGCAGCCTCGGACAGCAGCAGCCCCAGCATTTT; J: TRBJ1-5; size: -; D: -; V: TRBV7-8
CDR3: CASSQDGGNSGNTIYF; DNA: TGTGCCAGCAGCCAAGATGGCGGCAACTCTGGAAACACCATATATTTT; J: TRBJ1-3; size: -; D: -; V: TRBV4-2
CDR3: CASSSERTGELFF; DNA: TGTGCCAGCAGCTCAGAACGCACCGGGGAGCTGTTTTTT; J: TRBJ2-2; size: once; D: -; V: TRBV7-2
CDR3: CASSQTGIKDTQYF; DNA: TGTGCCAGCAGCCAGACAGGGATAAAAGATACGCAGTATTTT; J: TRBJ2-3; size: -; D: TRBD1; V: TRBV7-3
CDR3: CASSFYPAYRGSSYNEQFF; DNA: TGTGCCAGCAGCTTTTACCCCGCTTACAGGGGGTCCTCCTACAATGAGCAGTTCTTC; J: TRBJ2-1; size: -; D: TRBD1; V: TRBV7-2
CDR3: CASSQDRVRAYEQYF; DNA: TGTGCCAGCAGCCAAGATCGGGTAAGAGCCTACGAGCAGTACTTC; J: TRBJ2-7; size: -; D: -; V: TRBV14
CDR3: CASSQRTGQAFF; DNA: TGTGCCAGCAGTCAAAGGACAGGGCAAGCTTTCTTT; J: TRBJ1-1; size: -; D: TRBD1; V: TRBV6-2/TRBV6-3
CDR3: CASSPRTVEQFF; DNA: TGTGCCAGCAGCCCGAGGACAGTCGAGCAGTTCTTC; J: TRBJ2-1; size: -; D: -; V: TRBV7-8
CDR3: CASSLVFLAGEQFF; DNA: TGTGCCAGCAGTTTAGTCTTCCTAGCCGGTGAGCAGTTCTTC; J: TRBJ2-1; size: few; D: -; V: TRBV27
CDR3: CAWRKGTDRLGVLEKLFF; DNA: TGTGCCTGGAGGAAAGGGACAGATCGGTTAGGGGTCCTTGAAAAACTGTTTTTT; J: TRBJ1-4; size: -; D: TRBD1; V: TRBV30
CDR3: CASRISLGGGYGYTF; DNA: TGTGCCAGCAGGATTTCTCTAGGGGGTGGCTATGGCTACACCTTC; J: TRBJ1-2; size: once; D: -; V: TRBV28
CDR3: CASSVDRVPYEQYF; DNA: TGTGCCAGCAGTGTGGACAGGGTTCCCTACGAGCAGTACTTC; J: TRBJ2-7; size: once; D: TRBD1; V: TRBV25-1
CDR3: CASSLSPGGRGGYTF; DNA: TGTGCCAGCAGTTTATCCCCGGGGGGGCGTGGAGGCTACACCTTC; J: TRBJ1-2; size: -; D: -; V: TRBV27
CDR3: CASSQSLEQGCLFGNEQFF; DNA: TGCGCCAGCAGTCAATCCTTGGAACAGGGGTGCCTCTTTGGCAATGAGCAGTTCTTC; J: TRBJ2-1; size: -; D: TRBD1; V: TRBV23-1
CDR3: CASNKPGLAGHNEQFF; DNA: TGTGCCAGCAATAAACCGGGACTAGCGGGACACAATGAGCAGTTCTTC; J: TRBJ2-1; size: -; D: TRBD2; V: TRBV28
CDR3: CASSSPTGSYEKLFF; DNA: TGTGCCAGCAGCTCCCCCACGGGGTCCTATGAAAAACTGTTTTTT; J: TRBJ1-4; size: few; D: -; V: TRBV11-2
CDR3: CASSLSRVGTDTQYF; DNA: TGCGCCAGCAGCCTCTCCCGGGTTGGCACAGATACGCAGTATTTT; J: TRBJ2-3; size: -; D: -; V: TRBV4-3
CDR3: CASSPRTGGTYEQYF; DNA: TGTGCCAGCAGCCCCAGGACAGGGGGCACCTACGAGCAGTACTTC; J: TRBJ2-7; size: -; D: TRBD1; V: TRBV7-3
CDR3: CASSQPTGGAGWTKNIQYF; DNA: TGTGCCAGCAGTCAGCCGACAGGGGGCGCGGGATGGACCAAAAACATTCAGTACTTC; J: TRBJ2-4; size: -; D: TRBD1; V: TRBV6-6
CDR3: CASSSPTGPNEKLFF; DNA: TGTGCCAGTAGTTCCCCGACAGGGCCTAATGAAAAACTGTTTTTT; J: TRBJ1-4; size: -; D: TRBD1; V: TRBV19
CDR3: CASKLPGQPQHF; DNA: TGTGCCAGCAAGCTCCCGGGGCAGCCCCAGCATTTT; J: TRBJ1-5; size: -; D: -; V: TRBV28
CDR3: CASKAASSYNSPLHF; DNA: TGTGCCAGCAAGGCGGCGAGCTCCTATAATTCACCCCTCCACTTT; J: TRBJ1-6; size: -; D: -; V: TRBV6-5
CDR3: CASSYSRTSGNEQFF; DNA: TGTGCCAGCAGTTACTCGAGGACTAGCGGCAATGAGCAGTTCTTC; J: TRBJ2-1; size: -; D: TRBD2; V: TRBV6-5
CDR3: CASSGNRDSPLHF; DNA: TGTGCCAGCAGCGGGAACAGGGATTCACCCCTCCACTTT; J: TRBJ1-6; size: -; D: -; V: TRBV5-6
CDR3: CASSVDLGYTF; DNA: TGTGCCAGTAGTGTCGACTTGGGCTACACCTTC; J: TRBJ1-2; size: -; D: -; V: TRBV19